This T cell receptor (beta chain) appears in the sequencing data of a study of blood T cell repertoires in COVID-19. TCRdb's table, derived via immunoSEQ multiplex PCR, lists solely in-frame clones and lacks some. This table has some 97,000 clones, 65% to 90% appearing once. The CDR3 consists of 13 residues. The trim removed 4 bases at V and 6 bases at J, leaving 4 bases unmatched. Germline loops: CDR1 SNHLY, CDR2 FYNNEI. This receptor was taken from a woman aged 50 to 65 who had recovered from COVID-19. Sequences were obtained from PBMCs or T cells enriched from blood (not recorded which). The genes are TRBV2 and TRBJ2-5, with 8 bases aligning to TRBD1. Here the CDR3 reads CASSADRAKTQYF. The CDR3, as DNA: TGTGCCAGCAGTGCGGACAGGGCCAAGACCCAGTACTTC.